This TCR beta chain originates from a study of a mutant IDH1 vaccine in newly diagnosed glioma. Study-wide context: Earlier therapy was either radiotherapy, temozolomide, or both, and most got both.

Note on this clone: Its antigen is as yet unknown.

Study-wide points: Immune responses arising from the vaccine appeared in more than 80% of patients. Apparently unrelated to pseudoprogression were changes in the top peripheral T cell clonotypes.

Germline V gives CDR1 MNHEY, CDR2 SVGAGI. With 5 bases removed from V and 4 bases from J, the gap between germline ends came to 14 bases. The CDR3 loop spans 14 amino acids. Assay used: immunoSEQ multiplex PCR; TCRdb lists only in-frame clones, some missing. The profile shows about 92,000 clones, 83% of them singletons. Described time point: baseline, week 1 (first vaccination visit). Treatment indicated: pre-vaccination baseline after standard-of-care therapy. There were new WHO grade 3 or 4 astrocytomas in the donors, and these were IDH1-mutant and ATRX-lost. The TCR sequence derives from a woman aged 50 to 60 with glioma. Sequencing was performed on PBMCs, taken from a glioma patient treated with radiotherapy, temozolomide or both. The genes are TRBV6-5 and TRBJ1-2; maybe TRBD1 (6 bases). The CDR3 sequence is CASSRAGGSYGYTF. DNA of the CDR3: TGTGCCAGCAGTAGAGCGGGGGGCAGCTATGGCTACACCTTC.